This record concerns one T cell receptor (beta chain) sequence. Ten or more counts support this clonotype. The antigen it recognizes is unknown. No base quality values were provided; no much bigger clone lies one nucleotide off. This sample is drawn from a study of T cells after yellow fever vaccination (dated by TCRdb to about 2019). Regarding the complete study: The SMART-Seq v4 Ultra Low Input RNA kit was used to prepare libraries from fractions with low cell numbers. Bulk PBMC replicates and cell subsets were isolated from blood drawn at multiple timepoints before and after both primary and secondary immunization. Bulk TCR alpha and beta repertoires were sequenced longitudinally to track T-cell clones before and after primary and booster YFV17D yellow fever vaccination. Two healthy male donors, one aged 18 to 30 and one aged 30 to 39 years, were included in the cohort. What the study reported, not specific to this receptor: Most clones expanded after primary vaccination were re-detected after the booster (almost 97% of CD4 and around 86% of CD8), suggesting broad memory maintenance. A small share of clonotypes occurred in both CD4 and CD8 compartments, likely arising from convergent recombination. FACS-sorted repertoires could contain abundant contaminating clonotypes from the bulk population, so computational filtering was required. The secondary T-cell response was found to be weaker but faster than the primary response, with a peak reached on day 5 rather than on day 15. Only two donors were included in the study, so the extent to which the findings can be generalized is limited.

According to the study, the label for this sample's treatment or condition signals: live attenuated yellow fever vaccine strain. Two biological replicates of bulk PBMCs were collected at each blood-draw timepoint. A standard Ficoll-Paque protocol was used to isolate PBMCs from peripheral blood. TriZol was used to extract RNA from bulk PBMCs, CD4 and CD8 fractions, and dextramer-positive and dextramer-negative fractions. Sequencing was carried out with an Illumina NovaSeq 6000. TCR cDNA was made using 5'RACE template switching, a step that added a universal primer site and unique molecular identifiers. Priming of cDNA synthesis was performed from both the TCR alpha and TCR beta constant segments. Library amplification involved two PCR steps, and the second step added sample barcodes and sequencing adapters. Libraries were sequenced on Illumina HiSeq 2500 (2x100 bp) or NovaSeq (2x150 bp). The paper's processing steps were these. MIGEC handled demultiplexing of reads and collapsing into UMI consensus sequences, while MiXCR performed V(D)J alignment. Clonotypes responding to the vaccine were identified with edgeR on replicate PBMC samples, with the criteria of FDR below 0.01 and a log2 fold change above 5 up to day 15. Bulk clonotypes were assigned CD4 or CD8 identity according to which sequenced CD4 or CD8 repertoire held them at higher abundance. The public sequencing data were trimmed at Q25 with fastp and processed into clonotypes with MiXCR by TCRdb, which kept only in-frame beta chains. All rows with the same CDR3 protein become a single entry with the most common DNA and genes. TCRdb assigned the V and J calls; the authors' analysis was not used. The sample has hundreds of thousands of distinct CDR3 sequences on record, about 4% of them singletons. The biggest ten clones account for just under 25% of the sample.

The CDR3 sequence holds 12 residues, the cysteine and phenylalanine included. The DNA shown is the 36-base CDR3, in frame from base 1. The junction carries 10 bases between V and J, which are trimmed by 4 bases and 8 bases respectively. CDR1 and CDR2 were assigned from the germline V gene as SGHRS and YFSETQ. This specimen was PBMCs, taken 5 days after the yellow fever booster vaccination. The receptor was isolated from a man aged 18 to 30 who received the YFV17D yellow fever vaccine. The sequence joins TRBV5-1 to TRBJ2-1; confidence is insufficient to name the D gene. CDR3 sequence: CASSPSYDEQFF. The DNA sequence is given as TGCGCCAGCAGCCCCTCTTATGATGAGCAGTTCTTC.